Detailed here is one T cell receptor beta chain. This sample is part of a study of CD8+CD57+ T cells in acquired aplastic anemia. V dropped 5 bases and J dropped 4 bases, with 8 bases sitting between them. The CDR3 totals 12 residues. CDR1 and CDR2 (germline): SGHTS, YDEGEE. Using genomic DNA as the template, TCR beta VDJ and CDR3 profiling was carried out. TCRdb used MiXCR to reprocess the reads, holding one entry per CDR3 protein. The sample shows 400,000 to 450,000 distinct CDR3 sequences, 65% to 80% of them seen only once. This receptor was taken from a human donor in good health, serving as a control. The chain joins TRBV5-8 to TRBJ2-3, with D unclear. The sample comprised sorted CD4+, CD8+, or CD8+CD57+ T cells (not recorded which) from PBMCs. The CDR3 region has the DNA TGTGCCAGCAGATTTGACCCAGATACGCAGTATTTT. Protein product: CASRFDPDTQYF.